The entry below describes one T cell receptor (beta chain). The time point here: healthy volunteer bleed at 2 weeks. It was from unfractionated whole blood that total RNA was extracted. In germline, CDR1 is MNHNY, CDR2 SVGAGI (reference sequence). V was pared by 0 bases and J by 4 bases, with 12 bases between. The CDR3 has 15 residues. This specimen comes from a study of human T cells and chemical hapten exposure. TCRdb used MiXCR to reprocess the RACE reads, holding one entry per CDR3 protein. Of 130,000 or so distinct CDR3 sequences listed, approximately 9.5% were seen once; the top ten hold roughly 1.8%.

The receptor's source is a male donor in good health. Some clones in this sample may be carry-over from other donors' samples. This rearrangement joins TRBV6-6 to TRBJ2-5; D assignment may be TRBD1 or TRBD2 (5 bases each). Specimen: whole blood. The CDR3 region has the DNA TGTGCCAGCAGTTACTCAGAACCGGGACGAGAGACCCAGTACTTC. It yields the protein CASSYSEPGRETQYF.